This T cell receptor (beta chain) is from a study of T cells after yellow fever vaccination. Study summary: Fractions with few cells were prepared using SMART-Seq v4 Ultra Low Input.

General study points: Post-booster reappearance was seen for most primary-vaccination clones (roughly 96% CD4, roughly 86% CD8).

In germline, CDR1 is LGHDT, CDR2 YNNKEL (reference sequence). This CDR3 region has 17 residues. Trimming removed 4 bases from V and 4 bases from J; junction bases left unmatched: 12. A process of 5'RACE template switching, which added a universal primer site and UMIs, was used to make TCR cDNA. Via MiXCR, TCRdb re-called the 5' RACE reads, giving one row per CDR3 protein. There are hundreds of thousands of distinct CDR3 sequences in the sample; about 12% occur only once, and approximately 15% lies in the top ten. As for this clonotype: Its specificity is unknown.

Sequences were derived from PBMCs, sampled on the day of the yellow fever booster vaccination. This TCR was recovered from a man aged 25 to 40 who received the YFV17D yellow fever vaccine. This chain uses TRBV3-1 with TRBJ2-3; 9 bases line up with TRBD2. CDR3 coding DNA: TGTGCCAGCAGCCGCCAGAGAAGGCTAGCGGGATCAGATACGCAGTATTTT. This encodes CASSRQRRLAGSDTQYF.